A selection of T cell receptor beta chains follows, all from one sample in a study of tumor-infiltrating lymphocytes in localized non-small cell lung cancer. Assay used: immunoSEQ multiplex PCR; TCRdb lists only in-frame clones, some missing. Here the sample spans 7,000 to 9,500 clones, 77% being singletons. Sequencing was performed on lung tumor tissue. The source of these receptors is a human donor with non-small cell lung cancer. Both conserved end residues are part of each CDR3. Each record gives: clone size, J gene, D gene, V gene, CDR3 DNA, CDR3 protein. D genes are given only for firm matches. The size field is filled for only some rows; it gives once, few, many or a size class.

>few|TRBJ1-2|-|TRBV28
TGTGCCAGCAGTACCTTAACAATACCGACCTATGGCTACACCTTC
CASSTLTIPTYGYTF
>-|TRBJ2-5|-|TRBV7-7
TGTGCTAGCAGCTCTGAACGGGGGGAGACCCAGTACTTC
CASSSERGETQYF
>-|TRBJ2-4|-|TRBV5-1
TGCGCCAGCAGCTTGTCCGGGGACATTCAGTACTTC
CASSLSGDIQYF
>-|TRBJ2-7|TRBD1|TRBV6-6
TGTGCCAGCACCATGAGACAGGGGGCGACGTTCTACGAGCAGTACTTC
CASTMRQGATFYEQYF
>-|TRBJ1-5|-|TRBV7-2
TGTGCCAGCAGCTCCCAGAGACATCAGCCCCAGCATTTT
CASSSQRHQPQHF
>-|TRBJ2-7|-|TRBV6-6
TGTGCCAGCAGTTATGAACTAGGTCGATCCTACGAGCAGTACTTC
CASSYELGRSYEQYF
>-|TRBJ1-1|-|TRBV6-5
TGTGCCAGCAGCCCGATTGCGGGGTTGGGCACTGAAGCTTTCTTT
CASSPIAGLGTEAFF
>-|TRBJ1-2|-|TRBV11-2
TGTGCCAGCACATCACGAGGCGGCGTCAGAACTAACTATGGCTACACCTTC
CASTSRGGVRTNYGYTF
>-|TRBJ1-5|TRBD1|TRBV19
TGTGCCAGTAGTGAGACAGGGGCTCAGCCCCAGCATTTT
CASSETGAQPQHF
>-|TRBJ2-5|TRBD2|TRBV2
TGTGCCAGCAGTCGACTAGCGGAGACCCAGTACTTC
CASSRLAETQYF
>-|TRBJ2-2|-|TRBV4-1
TGCGCCAGCAGCCGTAGACAGTCCGGGGAGCTGTTTTTT
CASSRRQSGELFF
>-|TRBJ1-3|TRBD1|TRBV7-9
TGTGCCAGCAGCGTGCAGGGGGCTCTGGGAAACACCATATATTTT
CASSVQGALGNTIYF
>-|TRBJ1-4|-|TRBV9
TGTGCCAGCAGCCCCAGGAGGGGGGAAAAACTGTTTTTT
CASSPRRGEKLFF
>-|TRBJ2-7|TRBD1|TRBV10-3
TGTGCCATCAGTGGGGCAGGGGGAAGCTACGAGCAGTACTTC
CAISGAGGSYEQYF
>-|TRBJ2-7|-|TRBV10-3
TGTGCCATCAGTGACAGGGACGAGCAGTACTTC
CAISDRDEQYF
>-|TRBJ1-4|TRBD1|TRBV6-1
TGTGCCAGCAGGGACAGGGAGTATGAAAAACTGTTTTTT
CASRDREYEKLFF
>-|TRBJ1-4|-|TRBV7-9
TGTGCCAGCAGCTCTCAAAGGACTAATGAAAAACTGTTTTTT
CASSSQRTNEKLFF
>-|TRBJ1-5|-|TRBV29-1
TGCAGCGTTGAATCGAGGGCAGTTGGCAATCAGCCCCAGCATTTT
CSVESRAVGNQPQHF
>-|TRBJ1-5|-|TRBV14
TGTGCCAGCAGCCAAGCATGGGGGCAGCCCCAGCATTTT
CASSQAWGQPQHF
>few|TRBJ1-2|-|TRBV4-3
TGCGCCAGCAGCCAAGGACGTTCGACTAACTATGGCTACACCTTC
CASSQGRSTNYGYTF
>-|TRBJ1-4|-|TRBV7-8
TGTGCCAGCAGTCGAAGGGGGAATGAAAAACTGTTTTTT
CASSRRGNEKLFF
>-|TRBJ2-3|TRBD2|TRBV5-4
TGTGCCAGCAGCTTGGGGACTAGCTACACAGATACGCAGTATTTT
CASSLGTSYTDTQYF
>-|TRBJ1-2|TRBD1|TRBV6-5
TGTGCCAGCAGCTACAGGGGAGGTATCTATGGCTACACCTTC
CASSYRGGIYGYTF
>once|TRBJ1-5|TRBD1|TRBV19
TGTGCCAGTACCAATCCGGGACAGGGAGATCAGCCCCAGCATTTT
CASTNPGQGDQPQHF
>-|TRBJ2-1|-|TRBV28
TGTGCCAGCAGCACCGGAGTAGGGCTTGAGCAGTTCTTC
CASSTGVGLEQFF
>-|TRBJ1-3|-|TRBV18
TGTGCCAGCTCACCAGGGACGGCCTCTGGAAACACCATATATTTT
CASSPGTASGNTIYF
>-|TRBJ1-5|TRBD1|TRBV15
TGTGCCACCAGCAGTAGGGACAGGGGAGGTCTAAATCAGCCCCAGCATTTT
CATSSRDRGGLNQPQHF
>-|TRBJ1-2|TRBD1|TRBV7-9
TGTGCCAGCAGCTTAATCCGGGACAGGGGGTTCGGCTACACCTTC
CASSLIRDRGFGYTF
>-|TRBJ1-2|TRBD1|TRBV7-2
TGTGCCAGCAGCGCTAGGACAGGGGATGGCTACACCTTC
CASSARTGDGYTF
>once|TRBJ2-1|-|TRBV6-1
TGTGCCAGCAGTGGGACTGGCTACAATGAGCAGTTCTTC
CASSGTGYNEQFF
>-|TRBJ1-1|-|TRBV7-8
TGTGCCAGCAGCCCAATCACAGGGACCGCCATGAACACTGAAGCTTTCTTT
CASSPITGTAMNTEAFF
>-|TRBJ2-1|TRBD2|TRBV30
TGTGCCTGGAGTCGGGGGTTGGGAGGGAATGAGCAGTTCTTC
CAWSRGLGGNEQFF